The 27 T cell receptor beta chains below come from one sample, sequenced in a study of blood T cells in healthy people across ages. Through a sample-barcoded 5' primer and a J-beta primer mix, a second PCR was run for roughly 6 to 11 cycles. TCRdb recomputed calls from the 5' RACE reads with MiXCR, one row per CDR3 protein. Of hundreds of thousands of distinct CDR3 sequences listed, 25% were seen once; the top ten hold 9.4%. The sample was also reused in another study, on T cells of mothers and their children.

Sequencing used blood. The receptors stem from a boy aged 10-17 years in good health.

The V gene is TRBV6-5, the J gene TRBJ2-5; 12 bases map to TRBD2. Unmatched junction bases numbered 1, after V lost 7 bases and J lost 4 bases. The CDR3 totals 13 residues. Germline loops: CDR1 MNHEY, CDR2 SVGAGI. The CDR3 DNA follows: TGTGCCAGCAAGACTAGCGGGAGAGAGACCCAGTACTTC. This sequence encodes CASKTSGRETQYF.

The chain combines TRBV5-6 with TRBJ1-4; possibly TRBD1 for D (5 bases). CDR3 length: 12 residues. Trimming took off 6 bases at V and 10 bases at J, with 13 bases between the two ends. The V gene's germline CDR1 is SGHDT and CDR2 YYEEEE. Written as DNA, the CDR3 is TGTGCCAGCACTACGGGTGGGGGAAAACTGTTTTTT. Protein: CASTTGGGKLFF.

The J gene is TRBJ2-5, the V gene TRBV4-1; D may match TRBD1 or TRBD2 (5 bases each). Gene TRBJ2-7 matches the end of the DNA better, so the J call may be wrong. Germline CDR1 MGHRA, CDR2 YSYEKL. This CDR3 has 15 amino acids. The CDR3 DNA reads as TGCGCCAGCAGTATCTTGGGGGAGAGCTCCTACGAGCAGTACTTC. This translates into CASSILGESSYEQYF.

This clonotype was counted at least ten times. The chain recombines TRBV5-1 with TRBJ2-6, with D tentatively TRBD2 (5 bases). CDR1 is SGHRS and CDR2 is YFSETQ in the germline V gene. Trimming removed 6 bases from V and 4 bases from J, with 11 bases in between. This CDR3 comprises 14 residues. The CDR3 is CASTVEAGANVLTF. CDR3 DNA: TGCGCCAGCACCGTGGAGGCCGGGGCCAACGTCCTGACTTTC.

On this clonotype: One end of the junction varies from germline; a read error may be responsible. The rearrangement uses TRBV11-1 and TRBJ2-7; 7 nucleotides agree with TRBD2. This CDR3 comprises 17 residues. CDR1 and CDR2 (germline): SGHAT, FQDESV (reference sequence). The CDR3 spells CASSLAGTWEGSYEQYF. Here the CDR3 DNA reads TGTGCCAGCAGCTTAGCCGGTACGTGGGAGGGATCCTATGAGCAGTACTTC.

This rearrangement joins TRBV7-8 to TRBJ2-1; 11 bases map to TRBD2. TRBJ2-7 matches the DNA end more closely, so the J call is doubtful. The CDR3 sequence is 15 residues long. Per the germline V gene, CDR1 is SGHVS and CDR2 is FQNEAQ. CDR3 DNA sequence: TGTGCCAGCAGCTTCACTAGCGGGAGACCCTACGAGCAGTACTTC. It encodes CASSFTSGRPYEQYF.

This clonotype has more than one count but fewer than ten. The chain has TRBV20-1 and TRBJ2-3, with D possibly TRBD2 on 5 matching bases. The germline CDR1 and CDR2 sequences are DFQATT and SNEGSKA (reference sequence). V was trimmed by 3 bases and J by 5 bases, leaving 12 bases between them. CDR3 length: 13 amino acids. This chain's CDR3 is CSASRRRVDTQYF. The DNA of the CDR3 is TGCAGTGCTAGTCGCCGGCGGGTAGATACGCAGTATTTT.

The V call is TRBV7-9, the J call TRBJ2-1, with 12 bases that match TRBD2. The CDR3 is 16 residues long. J was trimmed by 7 bases and V by 0 bases; bases with no gene match: 4. The V gene's germline CDR1 is SEHNR and CDR2 FQNEAQ (reference sequence). The CDR3 region has the DNA TGTGCCAGCAGCTTAGCTGGACTAGCGGGATCTAATGAGCAGTTCTTC. It yields the protein CASSLAGLAGSNEQFF.

The chain carries TRBV7-6 and TRBJ2-7; 12 bases align to TRBD1. This CDR3 region has 18 residues. V lost 2 bases to trimming and J lost 1 base; unmatched junction nucleotides: 9. Per the germline V gene, CDR1 is SGHVS and CDR2 is FNYEAQ. CDR3 residues: CASSLRDRGPGGSYEQYF. DNA for the CDR3: TGTGCCAGCAGCTTAAGGGACAGGGGGCCGGGGGGATCCTACGAGCAGTACTTC. The full variable domain, its missing parts supplied by reference TRBV7-6 and TRBJ2-7, is GAGVSQSPRYKVTKRGQDVALRCDPISGHVSLYWYRQALGQGPEFLTYFNYEAQQDKSGLPNDRFSAERPEGSISTLTIQRTEQRDSAMYRCASSLRDRGPGGSYEQYFGPGTRLTVT.

This clonotype was seen many times. This chain connects TRBV21-1 to TRBJ2-7; the listed D gene, TRBD2, was not tested against the DNA. TRBV21-1 is a listed pseudogene. CDR3 length: 14 amino acids. The chain's CDR3 is CASSLREDSYEQYF. The CDR3 nucleotides are TGTGCCAGCAGCTTGCGGGAGGATTCCTACGAGCAGTACTTC.

With respect to this clonotype: A junction end diverges from the germline sequence, so it may reflect a read error. The chain combines TRBV5-1 with TRBJ2-1, with D perhaps given as TRBD1 or TRBD2 (6 bases each). CDR3 length equals 18 residues. In germline, CDR1 is SGHRS, CDR2 YFSETQ. The CDR3 reads CATSSWGISGDKVDEQFF. DNA for the CDR3: TGCGCCACCAGCAGTTGGGGTATTTCGGGGGACAAGGTGGATGAGCAGTTCTTC.

This clonotype was counted a few times. This chain joins TRBV7-2 and TRBJ1-3; D possibly corresponds to TRBD1 (5 bases). From germline, CDR1 is SGHTA and CDR2 FQGNSA. The CDR3 is 15 amino acids. Trimming took off 5 bases at V and 2 bases at J, with 13 bases between the two ends. The CDR3 is CASSTTVGAGNTIYF. The CDR3 region has the DNA TGTGCCAGCAGCACGACAGTCGGCGCTGGAAACACCATATATTTT.

The gene calls are TRBV2 and TRBJ2-3; TRBD2 matches 7 bases. CDR1 and CDR2 from the germline V gene are SNHLY and FYNNEI. The CDR3 sequence is 15 residues long. V was clipped by 5 bases and J by 6 bases; unmatched bases: 11. CDR3 nucleotide sequence: TGTGCCAGCAGTCCTAGCGGCAGTCGTCAGGATACGCAGTATTTT. Protein product: CASSPSGSRQDTQYF.

The V and J genes are TRBV20-1 and TRBJ2-5; D perhaps matches TRBD1 (6 bases). V dropped 4 bases and J dropped 4 bases, with 10 bases sitting between them. CDR3 length: 12 amino acids. Germline assignment: CDR1 DFQATT and CDR2 SNEGSKA (reference sequence). The CDR3 sequence: CSATQGLETQYF. CDR3 bases: TGCAGTGCTACCCAGGGGCTAGAGACCCAGTACTTC.

There are a few counts of this clonotype. This sequence joins TRBV5-4 and TRBJ2-2; D tentatively fits TRBD1 or TRBD2 (5 bases each). Trimming took 4 bases from V and 1 from J, leaving 14 bases between them. The CDR3 sequence is 16 residues long. Germline CDR1 SGHNT, CDR2 YYREEE (reference sequence). The CDR3 DNA reads as TGTGCCAGCAGCCCCCCGGGGCAGATGAACACCGGGGAGCTGTTTTTT. Its protein is CASSPPGQMNTGELFF.

The table lists this clonotype with many counts. This chain connects TRBV2 to TRBJ2-1; no firm D call. The CDR3 has 12 residues. V dropped 4 bases and J dropped 6 bases, with 7 bases sitting between them. Germline loops: CDR1 SNHLY, CDR2 FYNNEI. CDR3 region: CASSGYRNEQFF. The CDR3 coding sequence is TGTGCCAGCAGTGGATATCGCAATGAGCAGTTCTTC.

CDR3 in DNA: TGTGCCAGCAGCCCCGGACGGTTGAGCCTCAATCAGCCCCAGCATTTT. It translates to CASSPGRLSLNQPQHF. The rearrangement uses TRBV11-2 and TRBJ1-5; D remains ambiguous. The V end was cut by 5 bases, the J end by 3 bases, with 17 bases between. The germline V gene encodes CDR1 SGHAT and CDR2 FQNNGV. This CDR3 comprises 16 residues.

A single count supports this clonotype. The rearrangement uses TRBV29-1 and TRBJ2-4; 9 nucleotides match TRBD1. The CDR3 is 13 residues long. Germline loops: CDR1 SQVTM, CDR2 ANQGSEA. Trimming took 4 bases from V and 9 from J; bases not matched to a gene: 7. The CDR3 DNA is TGCAGCGTTGGGCCCGGACAGGGGAGCATTCAGTACTTC. Its translation is CSVGPGQGSIQYF.

This clonotype was seen a handful of times. The chain couples TRBV25-1 to TRBJ2-7; D ambiguous. Between the trimmed V and J ends, which lost 4 bases and 6 bases, there was a span of 7 bases. Germline values: CDR1 MGHDK, CDR2 SYGVNS. The CDR3 sequence is 11 residues long. The CDR3 region is CASSAVSEQYF. In DNA, the CDR3 is TGTGCCAGCAGTGCCGTCAGCGAGCAGTACTTC.

This clonotype appeared a few times. The chain employs TRBV7-9 and TRBJ2-5; D uncertain. The DNA end is a closer match to TRBJ2-1, so the J assignment may be wrong. Germline assignment: CDR1 SEHNR and CDR2 FQNEAQ (reference sequence). There are 12 residues in the CDR3. CDR3 amino acids: CASSLVLDEQFF. In DNA form, the CDR3 reads TGTGCCAGCAGCTTAGTTTTGGATGAGCAGTTCTTC.

This clonotype was found a few times. The V and J genes are TRBV15 and TRBJ2-7; D not certain. Between the trimmed V and J ends, which lost 0 bases and 5 bases, there was a span of 14 bases. The CDR3 length is 15 residues. Germline lookup yields CDR1 LNHNV and CDR2 YYDKDF (reference sequence). This CDR3 is CATSRDLGKGDEQYF. The CDR3 DNA sequence: TGTGCCACCAGCAGAGATCTGGGGAAGGGCGACGAGCAGTACTTC.

The chain links TRBV7-8 to TRBJ2-5, with D unresolved. The CDR3 is 13 amino acids. The germline V gene has CDR1 SGHVS and CDR2 FQNEAQ. Between the trimmed V and J ends, which lost 4 bases and 5 bases, there was a span of 11 bases. The CDR3, as DNA: TGTGCCAGCAGCTCCCGGCGTTCGGAGACCCAGTACTTC. Translated, it gives CASSSRRSETQYF.

The chain joins TRBV4-2 to TRBJ2-5; 11 nucleotides match TRBD2. V trimming: 0 bases; J trimming: 5 bases; junction bases outside the gene matches: 2. This CDR3 is 15 amino acids long. CDR1 and CDR2 from the germline V gene are LGHNA and YNFKEQ. The chain's CDR3 is CASSQETSGDETQYF. The CDR3 DNA sequence: TGTGCCAGCAGCCAAGAGACTAGCGGGGATGAGACCCAGTACTTC.

This clonotype has more than one count but fewer than ten. The chain joins TRBV7-3 to TRBJ2-1, with D perhaps TRBD1 or TRBD2 (5 bases each). This CDR3 is built from 13 residues. The V and J ends lost 6 bases and 7 bases respectively, with 13 bases between them. The germline V gene encodes CDR1 SGHTA and CDR2 FQGTGA. CDR3 region: CASRGSGANEQFF. DNA for the CDR3: TGTGCCAGCAGGGGGTCCGGGGCTAATGAGCAGTTCTTC.

The J gene is TRBJ1-1, the V gene TRBV6-1; D ambiguous. V was shortened by 0 bases and J by 6 bases, with 17 bases between the two germline ends. There are 16 residues in the CDR3. CDR1 is MNHNS, CDR2 SASEGT, per germline. CDR3 in DNA: TGTGCCAGCAGTGAAGCTCGCGGAGGGAGGGTTGCTGAAGCTTTCTTT. Translation: CASSEARGGRVAEAFF.

The chain has TRBV28 and TRBJ2-7, with 8 nucleotides matching TRBD1. This CDR3 comprises 15 residues. Trimming removed 2 bases from V and 2 bases from J; junction bases left unmatched: 5. Germline-derived CDR1 and CDR2 are MDHEN and SYDVKM. CDR3 sequence reads: CASSLGRTGTYEQYF. For the CDR3, the DNA is TGTGCCAGCAGTTTAGGAAGGACAGGGACCTACGAGCAGTACTTC. The variable domain in full, with the rest retrieved from reference TRBV28 and TRBJ2-7, is DVKVTQSSRYLVKRTGEKVFLECVQDMDHENMFWYRQDPGLGLRLIYFSYDVKMKEKGDIPEGYSVSREKKERFSLILESASTNQTSMYLCASSLGRTGTYEQYFGPGTRLTVT.

The chain combines TRBV12-3 or TRBV12-4 with TRBJ2-7; D is perhaps TRBD1 or TRBD2 (5 bases each). V lost 3 bases and J lost 0, with 12 bases in between. The length of the CDR3 is 15 residues. DNA for the CDR3: TGTGCCAGCAGTTTCAAGGGGACGGCCTCCTACGAGCAGTACTTC. It specifies CASSFKGTASYEQYF.